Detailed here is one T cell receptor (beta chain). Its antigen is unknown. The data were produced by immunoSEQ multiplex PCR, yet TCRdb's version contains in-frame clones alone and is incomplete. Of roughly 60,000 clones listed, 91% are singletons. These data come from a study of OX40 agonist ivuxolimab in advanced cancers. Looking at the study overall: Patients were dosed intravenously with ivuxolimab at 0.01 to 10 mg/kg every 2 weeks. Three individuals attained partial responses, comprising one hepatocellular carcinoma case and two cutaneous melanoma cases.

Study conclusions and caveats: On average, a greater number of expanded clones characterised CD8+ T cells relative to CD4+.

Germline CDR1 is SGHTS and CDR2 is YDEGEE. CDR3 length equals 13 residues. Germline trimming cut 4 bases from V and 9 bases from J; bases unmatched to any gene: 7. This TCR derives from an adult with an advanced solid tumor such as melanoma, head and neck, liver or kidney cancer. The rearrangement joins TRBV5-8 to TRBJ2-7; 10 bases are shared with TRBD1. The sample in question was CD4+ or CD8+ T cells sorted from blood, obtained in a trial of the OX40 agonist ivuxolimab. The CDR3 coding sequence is TGTGCCAGCAGCCTCGACAGGGGGCAAAGGCAGTACTTC. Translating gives CASSLDRGQRQYF.